Listed below are T cell receptor beta chains from one sample, sequenced in a study of blood T cell repertoires in COVID-19. The assay was immunoSEQ multiplex PCR, and TCRdb's table has in-frame clones only and misses some. The table shows a few hundred thousand clones, with 70% to 85% occurring only once. The material sequenced was PBMCs or T cells enriched from blood (not recorded which). These receptors all stem from a woman aged 40 to 55 with acute COVID-19. CDR3s include the opening cysteine and the closing phenylalanine or tryptophan. A D gene is named only where the DNA matches it firmly. For some rows the clone size is stated as once, few or many, or as a class when expanded; others skip it.

v_call	d_call	j_call	clone_size	cdr3_aa	cdr3_nt
TRBV4-3	NA	TRBJ2-3	NA	CASSQDRQGSSTDTQYF	TGCGCCAGCAGCCAAGATCGTCAGGGGTCGAGCACAGATACGCAGTATTTT
TRBV9	NA	TRBJ2-2	once	CASSPRTENTGELFF	TGTGCCAGCAGTCCCCGGACAGAGAACACCGGGGAGCTGTTTTTT
TRBV5-4	TRBD2	TRBJ2-1	NA	CASSSHYIGGSGNEQFF	TGTGCCAGCAGCTCACACTACATTGGCGGGAGTGGCAATGAGCAGTTCTTC
TRBV28	TRBD1	TRBJ1-5	NA	CASSIDSGQLILYSNQPQHF	TGTGCCAGCAGTATAGATTCGGGACAGTTAATTCTCTATAGCAATCAGCCCCAGCATTTT
TRBV6-4	NA	TRBJ1-2	NA	CASTPGGYTF	TGTGCCAGCACCCCAGGAGGATACACCTTC
TRBV27	TRBD2	TRBJ2-7	NA	CASSFALAVPPYEQYF	TGTGCCAGCAGTTTCGCACTAGCGGTCCCTCCCTACGAGCAGTACTTC
TRBV7-2	NA	TRBJ2-7	NA	CASSLQGLSSYEQYF	TGTGCCAGCAGCTTACAGGGGCTTAGCTCCTACGAGCAGTACTTC
TRBV3-1/TRBV3-2	NA	TRBJ1-2	NA	CASSLGAAANYGYTF	TGTGCCAGCAGCCTTGGGGCGGCCGCTAACTATGGCTACACCTTC
TRBV28	NA	TRBJ1-2	NA	CASSDREYGYTF	TGTGCCAGCAGCGACCGGGAGTATGGCTACACCTTC
TRBV24-1	NA	TRBJ1-5	NA	CATSEGTSNQPQHF	TGTGCCACCAGTGAGGGCACCAGCAATCAGCCCCAGCATTTT
TRBV18	NA	TRBJ2-5	few	CASSHYQTGAEETQYF	TGTGCCAGCTCACACTATCAGACAGGTGCCGAAGAGACCCAGTACTTC
TRBV18	TRBD1	TRBJ2-1	NA	CASSRDRGYNEQFF	TGTGCCAGCTCACGGGACAGGGGGTACAATGAGCAGTTCTTC
TRBV30	NA	TRBJ1-5	NA	CAWSNGENQPQHF	TGTGCCTGGAGTAACGGGGAAAATCAGCCCCAGCATTTT
TRBV11-2	TRBD1	TRBJ2-5	NA	CASSGRTGIKKETQYF	TGTGCCAGCAGCGGACGGACAGGGATTAAGAAAGAGACCCAGTACTTC
TRBV27	NA	TRBJ2-7	NA	CASSPLGGANYEQYF	TGTGCCAGCTCCCCCTTGGGCGGGGCAAACTACGAGCAGTACTTC
TRBV27	TRBD2	TRBJ2-1	NA	CASSLEGAGVMGQFF	TGTGCCAGCAGTCTCGAAGGGGCGGGAGTTATGGGGCAGTTCTTC
TRBV4-3	NA	TRBJ1-6	NA	CASSQDLKSSYNSPLHF	TGCGCCAGCAGCCAAGATTTGAAGAGCTCCTATAATTCACCCCTCCACTTT
TRBV11-3	NA	TRBJ2-1	NA	CASSPRVSGNEQFF	TGTGCCAGCAGCCCCCGGGTTAGTGGGAATGAGCAGTTCTTC
TRBV6-5	NA	TRBJ2-7	NA	CASRKEGALGVEQYF	TGTGCCAGCAGGAAGGAGGGGGCCCTGGGCGTGGAGCAGTACTTC
TRBV15	TRBD1	TRBJ1-1	NA	CATSRSGTGQTEAFF	TGTGCCACCAGCAGATCCGGGACAGGGCAGACTGAAGCTTTCTTT
TRBV2	TRBD1	TRBJ1-6	NA	CATSRDSNSPLHF	TGTGCCACCAGCCGGGACAGTAATTCACCCCTCCACTTT
TRBV28	TRBD2	TRBJ2-7	once	CASSLNGGGDEQYF	TGTGCCAGCAGTTTAAACGGGGGAGGGGACGAGCAGTACTTC
TRBV27	TRBD2	TRBJ2-7	NA	CASSYSLTSGIYEQYF	TGTGCCAGCAGTTATTCCCTGACTAGCGGGATCTACGAGCAGTACTTC
TRBV5-6	TRBD1	TRBJ2-3	NA	CASSLTGGSLGDTQYF	TGTGCCAGCAGCTTAACAGGGGGCTCCCTGGGAGATACGCAGTATTTT
TRBV20-1	NA	TRBJ1-1	NA	CSASTQVNTEAFF	TGCAGTGCTAGTACCCAGGTGAACACTGAAGCTTTCTTT
TRBV3-1/TRBV3-2	NA	TRBJ2-5	few	CASSQVNYASAQYF	TGTGCCAGCAGCCAAGTAAACTACGCGTCGGCCCAGTACTTC
TRBV20-1	NA	TRBJ1-2	NA	CSLSGDYGYTF	TGCAGCCTTTCCGGGGACTATGGCTACACCTTC
TRBV2	TRBD2	TRBJ2-3	NA	CASSRTSGGRGTDTQYF	TGTGCCAGCAGTAGGACTAGCGGGGGTCGAGGCACAGATACGCAGTATTTT
TRBV5-4	TRBD1	TRBJ1-2	NA	CASSRDSFSYGYTF	TGTGCCAGCAGCCGGGACAGTTTTTCTTATGGCTACACCTTC
TRBV6-6	TRBD1	TRBJ1-6	NA	CASSDAQTGGNSPLHF	TGTGCCAGCAGCGACGCCCAGACAGGGGGGAATTCACCCCTCCACTTT
TRBV2	NA	TRBJ1-3	few	CASSDRGIGNTIYF	TGTGCCAGCAGTGATAGGGGGATTGGAAACACCATATATTTT
TRBV9	TRBD1	TRBJ1-2	NA	CASSLTTGGDGYTF	TGTGCCAGCAGCCTTACGACAGGGGGGGATGGCTACACCTTC
TRBV11-2	NA	TRBJ1-2	NA	CASSRPGEIYGYTF	TGTGCCAGCAGCCGGCCGGGAGAAATTTATGGCTACACCTTC
TRBV29-1	TRBD1	TRBJ2-5	NA	CSPRQGQETQYF	TGCAGCCCCCGACAGGGCCAAGAGACCCAGTACTTC
TRBV30	NA	TRBJ2-6	NA	CASGSGANVLTF	TGTGCCAGCGGCTCTGGGGCCAACGTCCTGACTTTC
TRBV24-1	NA	TRBJ2-3	NA	CATSDSPRTTDTQYF	TGTGCCACCAGTGACTCACCCAGAACCACAGATACGCAGTATTTT
TRBV11-2	NA	TRBJ2-7	NA	CASSLPAYEQYF	TGTGCCAGCAGCTTACCCGCGTACGAGCAGTACTTC
TRBV11-2	NA	TRBJ1-6	NA	CASSLDRGSPLHF	TGTGCCAGCAGCTTAGATAGGGGTTCACCCCTCCACTTT
TRBV3-1/TRBV3-2	NA	TRBJ1-1	few	CASSQMMPGTEAFF	TGTGCCAGCAGCCAAATGATGCCGGGGACTGAAGCTTTCTTT
TRBV30	NA	TRBJ2-2	NA	CAWSVSRVNTGELFF	TGTGCCTGGAGTGTAAGCAGGGTAAACACCGGGGAGCTGTTTTTT
TRBV4-2	NA	TRBJ2-5	NA	CASSQGLEETQYF	TGTGCCAGCAGCCAAGGATTAGAGGAGACCCAGTACTTC
TRBV4-1	NA	TRBJ1-3	many	CASSQDRGTLGNTIYF	TGCGCCAGCAGCCAAGATCGCGGGACGTTAGGAAACACCATATATTTT
TRBV4-2	TRBD2	TRBJ2-1	NA	CASSQGGLAGLGEQFF	TGTGCCAGCAGCCAAGGAGGACTAGCGGGGTTGGGTGAGCAGTTCTTC
TRBV29-1	NA	TRBJ2-7	NA	CSVVTLGWGKQYYEQYF	TGCAGCGTTGTAACTTTGGGGTGGGGCAAGCAGTACTACGAGCAGTACTTC
TRBV28	NA	TRBJ1-4	NA	CASSTFGSLINEKLFF	TGTGCCAGCAGTACCTTTGGCAGTCTGATTAATGAAAAACTGTTTTTT